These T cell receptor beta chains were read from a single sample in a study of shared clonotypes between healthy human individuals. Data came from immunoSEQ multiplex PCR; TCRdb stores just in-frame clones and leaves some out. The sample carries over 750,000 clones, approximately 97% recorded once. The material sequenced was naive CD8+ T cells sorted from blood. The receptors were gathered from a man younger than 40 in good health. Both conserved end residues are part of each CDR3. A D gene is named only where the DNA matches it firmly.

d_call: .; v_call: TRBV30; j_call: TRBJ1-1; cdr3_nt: TGTGCCTGGCTATACGCGAACACTGAAGCTTTCTTT; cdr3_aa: CAWLYANTEAFF
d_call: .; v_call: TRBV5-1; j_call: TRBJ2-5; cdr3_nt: TGCGCCAGCAGCTTGATAAGTCCGGAGACCCAGTACTTC; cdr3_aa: CASSLISPETQYF
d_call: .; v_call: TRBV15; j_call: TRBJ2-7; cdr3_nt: TGTGCCACCAGCAGAGAACGGGGGCTTAGGCTATACGAGCAGTACTTC; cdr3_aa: CATSRERGLRLYEQYF
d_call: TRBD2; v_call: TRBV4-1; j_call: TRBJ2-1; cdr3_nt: TGCGCCAGCAGACCAGAGGAGCGGGAGATGTATGAGCAGTTCTTC; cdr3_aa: CASRPEEREMYEQFF
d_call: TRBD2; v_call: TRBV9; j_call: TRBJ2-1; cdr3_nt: TGTGCCAGCAGCGCCTCCGGACTAGGCCACAATGAGCAGTTCTTC; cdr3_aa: CASSASGLGHNEQFF
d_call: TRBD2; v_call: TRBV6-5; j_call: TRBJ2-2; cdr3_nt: TGTGCCAGCAGTTATGGCCGGGAGGGCCGGACCGGGGAGCTGTTTTTT; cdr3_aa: CASSYGREGRTGELFF
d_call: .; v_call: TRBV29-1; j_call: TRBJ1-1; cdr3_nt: TGCAGCTCCCGGACAGATCAAATGAACACTGAAGCTTTCTTT; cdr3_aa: CSSRTDQMNTEAFF
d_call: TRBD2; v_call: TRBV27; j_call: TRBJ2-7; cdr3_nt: TGTGCCAGCAGTTTGTCTAGCGGGAGGGCCTTCGAGCAGTACTTC; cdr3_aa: CASSLSSGRAFEQYF
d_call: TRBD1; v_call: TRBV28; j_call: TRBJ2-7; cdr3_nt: TGTGCCAGCAGTAGCTCAACAGGGGGCAAATTCTACGAGCAGTACTTC; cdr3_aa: CASSSSTGGKFYEQYF
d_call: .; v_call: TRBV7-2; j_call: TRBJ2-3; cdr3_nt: TGTGCCAGCAGCTTAGTTCCCGGGCTAGGGGATTCGGATACGCAGTATTTT; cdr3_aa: CASSLVPGLGDSDTQYF
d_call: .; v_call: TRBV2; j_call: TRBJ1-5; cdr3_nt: TGTGCCAGCAGTGAAAAGGGGGGCCGCAATCAGCCCCAGCATTTT; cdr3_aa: CASSEKGGRNQPQHF
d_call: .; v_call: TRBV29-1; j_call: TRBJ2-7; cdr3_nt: TGCAGCGTTTACGATTCCTACGAGCAGTACTTC; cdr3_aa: CSVYDSYEQYF
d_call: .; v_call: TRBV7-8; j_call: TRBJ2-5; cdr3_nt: TGTGCCAGCAGCTTAGCTTTCGGGGTCGGAGAGACCCAGTACTTC; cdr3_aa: CASSLAFGVGETQYF